The 20 T cell receptor beta chains reported below all come from one sample, sequenced in a study of identical twins (dated by TCRdb to about 2016). Receptors were amplified or captured by 5' RACE. TCRdb records Illumina HiSeq 2000 as the sequencer. The raw public data were reprocessed by TCRdb itself: fastp quality trimming at Q25, MiXCR clonotype calling, in-frame beta chains only. CDR3 protein sequences are deduplicated, and each keeps its most common genes and DNA. The table for this sample lists 650,000 to 750,000 distinct CDR3 sequences; around 21% of them were counted only once. More than 4% of the sample rests with the top ten. These data are also associated with another study on T cells expressing NK-cell markers.

Sequences were obtained from PBMCs. The source is a young woman in good health.

This clonotype was counted only a few times. The chain couples TRBV7-2 to TRBJ2-2, with D possibly being TRBD1 or TRBD2 (6 bases each). V was shortened by 1 base and J by 4 bases, with 13 bases between the two germline ends. Germline loops: CDR1 SGHTA, CDR2 FQGNSA. This CDR3 region has 16 residues. The CDR3 sequence: CASSLERRGATGELFF. The CDR3 DNA reads as TGTGCCAGCAGCTTAGAACGTAGGGGGGCCACCGGGGAGCTGTTTTTT.

This chain uses TRBV11-1 with TRBJ2-1, with 12 bases matching TRBD2. Germline lookup yields CDR1 SGHAT and CDR2 FQDESV (reference sequence). With V trimmed by 5 bases and J by 0 bases, 8 bases remained unmatched. The CDR3 covers 18 residues. CDR3 loop: CASSPGLAGLSSYNEQFF. DNA for the CDR3: TGTGCCAGCAGCCCCGGACTAGCGGGGTTGAGCTCCTACAATGAGCAGTTCTTC.

The chain links TRBV20-1 to TRBJ2-3; 9 bases are a match to TRBD2. Germline-derived CDR1 and CDR2 are DFQATT and SNEGSKA (reference sequence). The CDR3 extends over 15 amino acids. CDR3 sequence reads: CSPSLWRGGSDTQYF. CDR3 sequence (DNA): TGCAGCCCTAGTCTCTGGCGGGGGGGCTCAGATACGCAGTATTTT.

The chain carries TRBV12-3 or TRBV12-4 and TRBJ1-5; D unclear. The CDR3 runs to 12 residues. Trimming removed 7 bases at V and 6 bases at J, with 10 bases between. CDR3 coding DNA: TGTGCCAGCACCGTTAGGAGTCAGCCCCAGCATTTT. Its translation: CASTVRSQPQHF.

This clonotype was seen more than once but under ten times. The chain combines TRBV11-2 with TRBJ2-1; a possible D gene is TRBD2 (6 bases). The CDR3 loop spans 16 amino acids. The germline CDR1 and CDR2 sequences are SGHAT and FQNNGV. Trimming pared 5 bases from V and 3 bases from J, leaving 17 bases between. CDR3 in amino acids: CASSQVRSGFYNEQFF. The CDR3 DNA is TGTGCCAGCAGCCAGGTCAGGAGCGGGTTCTACAATGAGCAGTTCTTC.

This clonotype appeared a few times. The V and J genes are TRBV20-1 and TRBJ2-3; no clear D gene. The CDR3 contains 11 residues. Germline CDR1 reads DFQATT; CDR2 reads SNEGSKA (reference sequence). V lost 2 bases and J lost 10, with 10 bases in between. CDR3 bases: TGCAGTGCTAGATTGGTAACGGCGCAGTATTTT. This gives the protein CSARLVTAQYF.

The V gene is TRBV20-1, the J gene TRBJ2-1; D remains unclear. The CDR3 extends over 14 amino acids. The germline V and J ends were trimmed by 4 bases and 4 bases, with 14 bases remaining between them. Germline V gene data show CDR1 as DFQATT and CDR2 as SNEGSKA (reference sequence). Here the CDR3 reads CSAMVPVVYNEQFF. CDR3 sequence (DNA): TGCAGTGCTATGGTCCCTGTTGTGTACAATGAGCAGTTCTTC.

This sequence joins TRBV9 and TRBJ2-1; possible D gene TRBD2, 5 bases. Germline assignment: CDR1 SGDLS and CDR2 YYNGEE. V was clipped by 1 base and J by 8 bases, with 13 bases between them. The CDR3 sequence is 14 residues long. CDR3 in amino acids: CASSVSLAGYEQFF. In DNA form, the CDR3 reads TGTGCCAGCAGCGTATCGCTAGCCGGCTATGAGCAGTTCTTC.

This clonotype has more than one count but fewer than ten. The chain uses TRBV12-3 or TRBV12-4 and TRBJ2-7, with 9 bases aligning to TRBD1. The CDR3 runs 13 residues. J lost 5 bases, V lost 7 bases, and 6 bases had no gene match. The CDR3 sequence: CASKRQGEDEQYF. In DNA form, the CDR3 reads TGTGCCAGCAAAAGACAGGGGGAGGACGAGCAGTACTTC.

There are a few counts of this clonotype. The chain joins TRBV6-5 to TRBJ2-2; D call uncertain. Germline lookup yields CDR1 MNHEY and CDR2 SVGAGI. V lost 2 bases to trimming and J lost 4 bases, with 8 bases between them. The length of the CDR3 is 14 residues. CDR3 sequence reads: CASSYDHPTGELFF. CDR3 nucleotide sequence: TGTGCCAGCAGTTACGATCATCCCACCGGGGAGCTGTTTTTT.

This chain uses TRBV20-1 with TRBJ2-1; D is possibly TRBD1 (7 bases). Trimming pared 3 bases from V and 8 bases from J, leaving 23 bases between. The CDR3 extends over 16 amino acids. CDR1 and CDR2 from the germline V gene are DFQATT and SNEGSKA (reference sequence). The CDR3 loop reads CSASGGEGALSYEQFF. CDR3 bases: TGCAGTGCTAGCGGGGGAGAGGGGGCCCTTTCATATGAGCAGTTCTTC.

The V call is TRBV5-1, the J call TRBJ2-7; TRBD2 aligns across 8 bases. The CDR3 loop spans 15 amino acids. Germline V lookup: CDR1 SGHRS, CDR2 YFSETQ. V dropped 0 bases and J dropped 5; count of bases not matched to a gene: 7. CDR3 protein: CASSLAITGLDEQYF. As DNA, the CDR3 is TGCGCCAGCAGCTTGGCGATAACGGGACTAGACGAGCAGTACTTC. The full variable domain, its missing parts supplied by reference TRBV5-1 and TRBJ2-7, is KAGVTQTPRYLIKTRGQQVTLSCSPISGHRSVSWYQQTPGQGLQFLFEYFSETQRNKGNFPGRFSGRQFSNSRSEMNVSTLELGDSALYLCASSLAITGLDEQYFGPGTRLTVT.

The V gene is TRBV18, the J gene TRBJ2-5, with D possibly TRBD2 on 5 matching bases. V was cut by 6 bases and J by 5 bases, with 10 bases left in between. The length of the CDR3 is 12 residues. CDR1 and CDR2 from the germline V gene are KGHSH and LQKENI. Here the CDR3 DNA reads TGTGCCAGCTCCGGGGAAAGGGAGACCCAGTACTTC. As protein: CASSGERETQYF.

V gene TRBV20-1 combines with J gene TRBJ2-3, with 7 bases fitting TRBD2. Germline CDR1 DFQATT, CDR2 SNEGSKA (reference sequence). The CDR3 has 15 residues. The V and J ends lost 6 bases and 1 base, in that order; junction bases with no gene match: 10. This CDR3 is CSALTRTSGTDTQYF. The DNA for the CDR3 is TGCAGTGCCCTTACTCGGACTAGTGGCACAGATACGCAGTATTTT.

The J gene is TRBJ2-5, the V gene TRBV7-2, with 9 bases that match TRBD2. CDR1 is SGHTA, CDR2 FQGNSA, per germline. This CDR3 is 15 amino acids long. The trim removed 5 bases at V and 4 bases at J, leaving 8 bases unmatched. The CDR3 loop reads CASSPMPGLAETQYF. The DNA for the CDR3 is TGTGCCAGCAGCCCCATGCCGGGACTAGCAGAGACCCAGTACTTC.

This chain joins TRBV20-1 and TRBJ2-3, with no clear D. Germline CDR1 is DFQATT and CDR2 is SNEGSKA (reference sequence). V was cut by 5 bases and J by 1 base, with 7 bases left in between. This CDR3 spans 12 amino acids. The CDR3 is CSASIGTDTQYF. CDR3 in DNA: TGCAGTGCTTCTATAGGCACAGATACGCAGTATTTT.

V and J are TRBV7-2 and TRBJ2-7, with TRBD2 as a possible D gene (6 bases). This CDR3 has 14 residues. Trimming shortened V by 4 bases and J by 6 bases, and 16 bases separated the two germline ends. Germline lookup yields CDR1 SGHTA and CDR2 FQGNSA. The DNA of the CDR3 is TGTGCCAGCAGCTCGGAGGGCCTGTCGGGCGAGCAGTACTTC. Amino acids: CASSSEGLSGEQYF.

The chain is built from TRBV10-1 and TRBJ2-7, with D possibly being TRBD1 (6 bases). The CDR3 consists of 16 residues. The V end was cut by 3 bases, the J end by 0 bases, with 15 bases between. Germline V gene data show CDR1 as WNHNN and CDR2 as SYGVQD (reference sequence). DNA for the CDR3: TGCGCCAGCAGTGACCCGGGCAGGGGAAGCTCCTACGAGCAGTACTTC. It specifies CASSDPGRGSSYEQYF.

Comments on this clonotype: A much larger clone is a single base away; this may be a read error. V gene TRBV7-6 combines with J gene TRBJ2-7, with 7 bases lining up with TRBD1. Looked up from germline, CDR1 is SGHVS and CDR2 is FNYEAQ. This CDR3 is built from 12 residues. The V segment lost 4 bases and the J segment 5 bases; nucleotides outside the gene matches: 2. The CDR3 DNA sequence: TGTGCCAGCAGCTCGGACAGGCACGAGCAGTACTTC. The encoded protein is CASSSDRHEQYF.

This clonotype was counted ten times or more. The chain carries TRBV20-1 and TRBJ2-1; 10 bases map to TRBD2. With 1 base clipped from V and 0 bases from J, the junction kept 21 bases outside the gene matches. The CDR3 has 22 residues. The germline V gene encodes CDR1 DFQATT and CDR2 SNEGSKA (reference sequence). The CDR3 region has the DNA TGCAGTGCTAGAGGGTTCCCCGTTTACGGGACTAGCGATATGAGCTCCTACAATGAGCAGTTCTTC. It is translated as CSARGFPVYGTSDMSSYNEQFF.